This TCR beta chain was documented in a study of blood T cell repertoires in COVID-19. The table came from immunoSEQ multiplex PCR; TCRdb's copy has only in-frame clones and leaves some out. This table has 40,000 to 55,000 clones, roughly 87% appearing once. The CDR3 spans 14 residues. Trimming pared 4 bases from V and 0 bases from J, leaving 7 bases between. From germline, CDR1 is MNHNY and CDR2 SVGAGI (reference sequence). This TCR was sampled from an elderly woman with acute or convalescent COVID-19. Source material: peripheral blood. The chain links TRBV6-6 to TRBJ1-3; no clear D. The CDR3 here is CASSLRSSGNTIYF. The DNA of the CDR3 is TGTGCCAGCAGTTTGCGGAGCTCTGGAAACACCATATATTTT.